This record covers a single T cell receptor (beta chain). These data originate in a study of cytomegalovirus exposure and HLA in healthy donors. Study in general: Early release data held 85 million or so unique TCRs from HLA-typed donors.

Both 60 Vbeta primers and 13 Jbeta primers went into the PCR. The data were produced by immunoSEQ multiplex PCR, yet TCRdb's version contains in-frame clones alone and is incomplete. The sample has roughly 290,000 clones; about 90% are singletons. This TCR was recovered from a woman in her late teens or twenties in good health and CMV-seronegative. Sequencing was done on a sample of PBMCs.

Here the CDR3 DNA reads TGTGCCATCAGGGAGACTGACTCTGGAAACACCATATATTTT. Protein product: CAIRETDSGNTIYF. This chain links TRBV10-3 with TRBJ1-3; D uncertain. From germline, CDR1 is ENHRY and CDR2 SYGVKD. V gave up 6 bases and J gave up 0 bases, with 9 bases separating them. The CDR3 runs 14 residues.